Listed here are 7 T cell receptor beta chains from one sample, sequenced in a study of blood T cell repertoires in COVID-19. Some clones are missing from TCRdb's copy, which holds only in-frame ones; the method was immunoSEQ multiplex PCR. The sample yields almost 100,000 clones, more than 75% seen once. The sequenced sample consisted of peripheral blood. The origin of the receptors is a man aged 50 or older with acute or convalescent COVID-19.

The chain recombines TRBV18 with TRBJ2-7; D gene uncertain. The CDR3 totals 15 residues. V was clipped by 3 bases and J by 5 bases, with 17 bases between them. Germline loops: CDR1 KGHSH, CDR2 LQKENI. The CDR3 loop is CASSPFEALRNEQYF. The CDR3, as DNA: TGTGCCAGCTCACCTTTTGAGGCTCTTAGGAACGAGCAGTACTTC. Full variable domain (missing parts from reference TRBV18 and TRBJ2-7): NAGVMQNPRHLVRRRGQEARLRCSPMKGHSHVYWYRQLPEEGLKFMVYLQKENIIDESGMPKERFSAEFPKEGPSILRIQQVVRGDSAAYFCASSPFEALRNEQYFGPGTRLTVT.

V and J are TRBV19 and TRBJ2-3, with D perhaps TRBD1 (6 bases). This CDR3 is 17 amino acids long. The V gene lost 4 bases and the J gene lost 1 base, with 18 bases spanning the gap. Germline CDR1 LNHDA, CDR2 SQIVND (reference sequence). The CDR3 protein is CASSRGQYILGTDTQYF. CDR3 DNA: TGTGCCAGTAGTAGAGGACAGTATATCCTTGGCACAGATACGCAGTATTTT.

The chain joins TRBV19 to TRBJ2-5; 8 bases map to TRBD1. Germline V gene lookup returns CDR1 LNHDA and CDR2 SQIVND (reference sequence). The CDR3 has 15 amino acids. With V trimmed by 5 bases and J by 3 bases, 8 bases remained unmatched. CDR3 sequence reads: CASSALQGAEETQYF. CDR3 nucleotide sequence: TGTGCCAGTAGTGCCCTCCAGGGGGCGGAAGAGACCCAGTACTTC.

The sample holds one count of this clone. V gene TRBV19 combines with J gene TRBJ2-3, with TRBD1 matching over 7 bases. Germline CDR1 reads LNHDA; CDR2 reads SQIVND (reference sequence). This CDR3 has 15 amino acids. The V and J ends lost 5 bases and 4 bases, in that order; junction bases with no gene match: 9. Here the CDR3 reads CASSPDRAVADTQYF. The CDR3 region has the DNA TGTGCCAGTAGTCCCGACAGGGCGGTTGCAGATACGCAGTATTTT.

This clone appeared a few times. The rearrangement joins TRBV2 to TRBJ1-4; D unclear. The ends were cut back, 4 bases at V and 0 bases at J, with 3 bases in the middle. Germline V gene data show CDR1 as SNHLY and CDR2 as FYNNEI. The CDR3 spans 13 residues. CDR3 DNA: TGTGCCAGCAGTGCTGCAACTAATGAAAAACTGTTTTTT. Translating gives CASSAATNEKLFF.

The V and J genes are TRBV9 and TRBJ1-2; 11 bases map to TRBD1. The CDR3 is 14 residues long. J gave up 4 bases and V 4 bases, and 3 bases lay outside the gene matches. The germline V gene encodes CDR1 SGDLS and CDR2 YYNGEE. CDR3 region: CASSSGTGGYGYTF. CDR3 DNA sequence: TGTGCCAGCAGCTCTGGGACAGGGGGCTATGGCTACACCTTC.

V and J are TRBV7-9 and TRBJ2-7; D possibly corresponds to TRBD2 (5 bases). V shed 7 bases and J shed 2 bases, with 12 bases lying between them. CDR1 and CDR2 (germline): SEHNR, FQNEAQ (reference sequence). The CDR3 sequence is 13 residues long. CDR3 coding DNA: TGTGCCAGCACCACAGACGGGACCTACGAGCAGTACTTC. Its translation: CASTTDGTYEQYF.